Sequencing of this T cell receptor beta chain was carried out in a study of cytomegalovirus exposure and HLA in healthy donors. There are 14 residues in the CDR3. From germline, CDR1 is SGHAT and CDR2 FQDESV (reference sequence). Trimming removed 1 base from V and 6 bases from J, with 12 bases in between. Both 60 Vbeta primers and 13 Jbeta primers went into the PCR. Sequencing was performed with immunoSEQ multiplex PCR; in TCRdb, only in-frame clones are kept and a portion is missing. This sample carries about 76,000 clones, about 66% of them seen once, and the ten largest clones take roughly 4.5%. The chain has TRBV11-1 and TRBJ1-2, with D possibly being TRBD1 (6 bases). The sequenced sample consisted of PBMCs. The TCR was taken from a man in his 60s in good health and CMV-seropositive. CDR3 coding DNA: TGTGCCAGCAGCTTAGGGATCACAGGGAATGGCTACACCTTC. Protein product: CASSLGITGNGYTF.